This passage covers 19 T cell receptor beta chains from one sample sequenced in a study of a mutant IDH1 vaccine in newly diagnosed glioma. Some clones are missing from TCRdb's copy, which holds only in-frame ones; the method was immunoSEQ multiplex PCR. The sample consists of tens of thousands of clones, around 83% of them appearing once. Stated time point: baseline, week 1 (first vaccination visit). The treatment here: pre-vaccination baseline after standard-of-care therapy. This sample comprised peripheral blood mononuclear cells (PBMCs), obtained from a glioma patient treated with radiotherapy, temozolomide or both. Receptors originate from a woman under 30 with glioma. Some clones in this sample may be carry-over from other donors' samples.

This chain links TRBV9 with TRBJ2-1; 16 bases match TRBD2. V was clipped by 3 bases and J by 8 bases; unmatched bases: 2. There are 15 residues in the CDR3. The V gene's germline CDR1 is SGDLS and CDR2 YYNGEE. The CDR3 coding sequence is TGTGCCAGCAGCGGGGGACTAGCGGGAGGGTATGAGCAGTTCTTC. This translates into CASSGGLAGGYEQFF.

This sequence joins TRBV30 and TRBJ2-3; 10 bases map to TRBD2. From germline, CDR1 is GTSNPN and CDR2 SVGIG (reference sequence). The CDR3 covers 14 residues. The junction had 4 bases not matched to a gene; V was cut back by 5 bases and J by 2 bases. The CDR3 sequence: CAWELAGDTDTQYF. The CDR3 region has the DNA TGTGCCTGGGAGCTAGCGGGAGACACAGATACGCAGTATTTT.

The CDR3 spells CASMRSRSRGANYGYTF. CDR3 bases: TGTGCCAGTATGAGGTCCAGATCACGGGGAGCTAACTATGGCTACACCTTC. The chain has TRBV19 and TRBJ1-2; no clear D. The CDR3 is made up of 17 amino acids. The V gene lost 7 bases and the J gene lost 0 bases, with 21 bases spanning the gap. Germline CDR1 is LNHDA and CDR2 is SQIVND (reference sequence).

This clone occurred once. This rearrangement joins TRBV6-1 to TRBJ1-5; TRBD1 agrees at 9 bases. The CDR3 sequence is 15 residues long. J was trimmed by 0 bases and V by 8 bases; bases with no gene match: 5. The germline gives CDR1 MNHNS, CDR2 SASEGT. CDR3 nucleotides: TGTGCCAGCCGGACAGGGGCTCTTAGCAATCAGCCCCAGCATTTT. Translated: CASRTGALSNQPQHF.

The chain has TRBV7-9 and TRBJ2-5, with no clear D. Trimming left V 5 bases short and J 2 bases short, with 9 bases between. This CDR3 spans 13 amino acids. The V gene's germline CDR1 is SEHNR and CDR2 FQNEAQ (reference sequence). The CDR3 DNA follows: TGTGCCAGCAGCCCGGAGACTCAAGAGACCCAGTACTTC. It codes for CASSPETQETQYF.

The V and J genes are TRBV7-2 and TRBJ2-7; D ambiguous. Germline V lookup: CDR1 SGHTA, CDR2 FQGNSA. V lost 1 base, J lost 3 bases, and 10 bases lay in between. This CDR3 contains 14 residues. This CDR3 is CASSLGGLSYEQYF. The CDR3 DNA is TGTGCCAGCAGCTTAGGGGGTTTAAGCTACGAGCAGTACTTC.

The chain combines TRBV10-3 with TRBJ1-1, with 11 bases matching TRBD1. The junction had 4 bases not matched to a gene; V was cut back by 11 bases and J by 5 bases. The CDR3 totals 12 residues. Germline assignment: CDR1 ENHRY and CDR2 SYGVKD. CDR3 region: CASGQGATEAFF. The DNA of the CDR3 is TGTGCCTCAGGACAGGGGGCAACTGAAGCTTTCTTT.

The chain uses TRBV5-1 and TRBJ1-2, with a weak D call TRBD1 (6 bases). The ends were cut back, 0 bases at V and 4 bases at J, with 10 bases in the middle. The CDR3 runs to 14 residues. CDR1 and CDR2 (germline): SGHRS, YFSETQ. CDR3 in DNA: TGCGCCAGCAGCTTGGCTACAGGGCCCTATGGCTACACCTTC. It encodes CASSLATGPYGYTF.

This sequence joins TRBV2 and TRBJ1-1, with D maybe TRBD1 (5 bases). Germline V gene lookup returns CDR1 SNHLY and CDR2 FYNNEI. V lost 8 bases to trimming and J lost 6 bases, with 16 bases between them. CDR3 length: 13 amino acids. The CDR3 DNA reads TGTGCCAGCCCTGGGACGTGGGATGCTGAAGCTTTCTTT. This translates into CASPGTWDAEAFF.

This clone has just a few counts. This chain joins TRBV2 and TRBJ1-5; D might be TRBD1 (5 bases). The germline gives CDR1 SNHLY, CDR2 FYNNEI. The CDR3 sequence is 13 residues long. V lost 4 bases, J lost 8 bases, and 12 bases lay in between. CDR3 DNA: TGTGCCAGCAGTGGCAGGGCTTCGGAGCCCCAGCATTTT. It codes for CASSGRASEPQHF.

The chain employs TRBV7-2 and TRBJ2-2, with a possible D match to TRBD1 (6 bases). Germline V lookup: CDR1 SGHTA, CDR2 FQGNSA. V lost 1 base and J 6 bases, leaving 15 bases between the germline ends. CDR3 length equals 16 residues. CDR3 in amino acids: CASSLDHYRASGELFF. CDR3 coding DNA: TGTGCCAGCAGCTTAGACCACTACAGGGCTTCCGGGGAGCTGTTTTTT.

CDR3 nucleotide sequence: TGTGCCAGCAGCCTAGGACGGTTTAATTCACCCCTCCACTTT. Residues: CASSLGRFNSPLHF. The chain carries TRBV6-5 and TRBJ1-6, with D uncertain. Trimming left V 6 bases short and J 6 bases short, with 12 bases between. The CDR3 sequence is 14 residues long. The germline CDR1 and CDR2 sequences are MNHEY and SVGAGI.

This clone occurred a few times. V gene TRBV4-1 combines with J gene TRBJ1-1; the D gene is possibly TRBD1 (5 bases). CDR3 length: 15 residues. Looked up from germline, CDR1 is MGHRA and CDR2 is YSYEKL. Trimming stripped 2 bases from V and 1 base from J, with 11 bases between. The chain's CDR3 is CASSQNQQENTEAFF. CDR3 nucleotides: TGCGCCAGCAGCCAAAACCAACAGGAGAACACTGAAGCTTTCTTT.

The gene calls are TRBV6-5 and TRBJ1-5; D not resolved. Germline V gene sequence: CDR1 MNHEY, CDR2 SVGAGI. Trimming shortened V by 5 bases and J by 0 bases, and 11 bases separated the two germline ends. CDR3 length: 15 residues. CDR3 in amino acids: CASSTLSYSNQPQHF. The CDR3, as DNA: TGTGCCAGCAGTACACTATCCTATAGCAATCAGCCCCAGCATTTT.

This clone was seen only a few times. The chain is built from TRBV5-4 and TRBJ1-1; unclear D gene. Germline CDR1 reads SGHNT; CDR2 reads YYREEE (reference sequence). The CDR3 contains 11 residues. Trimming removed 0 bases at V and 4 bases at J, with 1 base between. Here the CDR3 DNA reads TGTGCCAGCAGCTTGGGCACTGAAGCTTTCTTT. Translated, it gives CASSLGTEAFF.

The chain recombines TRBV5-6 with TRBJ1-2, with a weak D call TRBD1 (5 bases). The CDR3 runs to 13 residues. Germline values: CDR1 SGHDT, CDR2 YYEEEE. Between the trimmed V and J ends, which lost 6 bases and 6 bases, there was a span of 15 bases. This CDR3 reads CASTPAGGNGYTF. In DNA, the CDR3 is TGTGCCAGCACCCCGGCGGGGGGAAATGGCTACACCTTC.

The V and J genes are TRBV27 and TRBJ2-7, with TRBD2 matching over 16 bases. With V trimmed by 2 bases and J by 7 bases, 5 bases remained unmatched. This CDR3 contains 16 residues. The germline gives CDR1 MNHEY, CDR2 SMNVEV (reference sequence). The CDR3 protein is CASSLGTSGRAGEQYF. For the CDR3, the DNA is TGTGCCAGCAGTTTAGGGACTAGCGGGAGGGCCGGGGAGCAGTACTTC.

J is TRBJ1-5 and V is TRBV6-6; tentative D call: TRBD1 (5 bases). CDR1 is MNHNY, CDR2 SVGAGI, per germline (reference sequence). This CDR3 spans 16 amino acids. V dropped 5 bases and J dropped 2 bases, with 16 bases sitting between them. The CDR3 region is CASSPTQAFGNQPQHF. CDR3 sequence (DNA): TGTGCCAGCAGTCCGACACAGGCGTTTGGCAATCAGCCCCAGCATTTT.

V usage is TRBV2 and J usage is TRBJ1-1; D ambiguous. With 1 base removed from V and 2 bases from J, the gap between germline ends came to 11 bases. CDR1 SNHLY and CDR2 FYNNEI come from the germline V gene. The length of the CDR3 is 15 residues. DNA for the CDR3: TGTGCCAGCAGTGAAGTTTCCAGTGTAAACACTGAAGCTTTCTTT. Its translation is CASSEVSSVNTEAFF.